The clone carrying this T cell receptor (beta chain) was counted many times. The target antigen is unknown. This sample was taken from a study of CD8 T cells in ankylosing spondylitis. The study, taken as a whole, reports: Past research had described some motif variants in reactive arthritis synovial fluid and blood.

TCRdb re-called the 5' RACE reads through MiXCR, storing one row per CDR3 protein. The table records approximately 220,000 distinct CDR3 sequences, 20% to 30% of them present only once. This CDR3 is 13 amino acids long. With 3 bases removed from V and 0 bases from J, the gap between germline ends came to 8 bases. The germline gives CDR1 SQVTM, CDR2 ANQGSEA. The receptor was isolated from a male donor with ankylosing spondylitis or in good health (not recorded which). The sequenced material came from blood, either unsorted or a sorted T cell fraction (not recorded which). J is TRBJ1-1 and V is TRBV29-1; D unresolved. CDR3 sequence reads: CSVDPFMNTEAFF. DNA for the CDR3: TGCAGCGTTGATCCGTTCATGAACACTGAAGCTTTCTTT.